Given below is one TCR beta chain in context. The antigen is not known. These data come from a study of T cell repertoires and HLA-DP antigens. On the study more broadly: Average DNA input: about 200 ng for CD137+CD4+ sorts, 900 to 1,500 ng pre-culture.

V dropped 0 bases and J dropped 0; count of bases not matched to a gene: 0. CDR3 length: 16 residues. Germline lookup yields CDR1 SGHTA and CDR2 FQGNSA. Data came from immunoSEQ multiplex PCR; TCRdb stores just in-frame clones and leaves some out. The table lists about 89,000 clones, about 89% of them singletons. The chain combines TRBV7-2 with TRBJ2-1; 9 bases are shared with TRBD2. This clonotype was sampled from a man aged 45-65 years in good health and CMV-seronegative. The source material was CD4+ T cells from PBMCs. CDR3 sequence: CASSLASGSSYNEQFF. In nucleotides, the CDR3 is TGTGCCAGCAGCTTAGCTAGCGGGAGCTCCTACAATGAGCAGTTCTTC.